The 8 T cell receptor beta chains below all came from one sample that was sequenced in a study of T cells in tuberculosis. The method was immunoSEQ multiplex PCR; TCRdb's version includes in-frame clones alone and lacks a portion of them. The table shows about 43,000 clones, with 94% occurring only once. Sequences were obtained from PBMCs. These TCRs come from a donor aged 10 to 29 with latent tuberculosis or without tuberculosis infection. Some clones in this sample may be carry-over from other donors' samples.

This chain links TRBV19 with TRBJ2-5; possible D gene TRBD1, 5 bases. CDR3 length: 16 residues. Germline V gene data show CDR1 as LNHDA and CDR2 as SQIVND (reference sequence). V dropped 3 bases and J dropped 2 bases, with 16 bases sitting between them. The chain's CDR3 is CASSILTWQGQETQYF. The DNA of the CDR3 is TGTGCCAGTAGTATCCTAACTTGGCAGGGACAAGAGACCCAGTACTTC.

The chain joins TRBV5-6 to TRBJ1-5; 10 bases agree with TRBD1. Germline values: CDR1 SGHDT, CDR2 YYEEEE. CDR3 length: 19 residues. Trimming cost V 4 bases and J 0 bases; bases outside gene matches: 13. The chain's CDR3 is CASSQNLGQGSYSNQPQHF. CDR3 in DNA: TGTGCCAGCAGCCAGAACCTGGGACAGGGGAGTTATAGCAATCAGCCCCAGCATTTT.

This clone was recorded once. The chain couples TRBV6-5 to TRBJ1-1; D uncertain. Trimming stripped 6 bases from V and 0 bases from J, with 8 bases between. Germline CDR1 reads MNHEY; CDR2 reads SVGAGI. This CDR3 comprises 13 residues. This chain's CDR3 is CASSTSVNTEAFF. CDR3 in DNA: TGTGCCAGCAGCACATCAGTGAACACTGAAGCTTTCTTT.

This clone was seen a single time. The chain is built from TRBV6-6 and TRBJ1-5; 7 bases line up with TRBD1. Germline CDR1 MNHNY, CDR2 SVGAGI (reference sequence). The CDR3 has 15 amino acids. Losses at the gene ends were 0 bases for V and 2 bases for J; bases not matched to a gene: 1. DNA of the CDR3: TGTGCCAGCAGTTACTCCGGACAGGGCAATCAGCCCCAGCATTTT. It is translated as CASSYSGQGNQPQHF.

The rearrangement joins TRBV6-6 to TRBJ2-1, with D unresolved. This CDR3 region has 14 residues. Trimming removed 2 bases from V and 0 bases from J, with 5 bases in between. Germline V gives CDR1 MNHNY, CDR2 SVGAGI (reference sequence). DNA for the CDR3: TGTGCCAGCAGTTACCTAAGCTCCTACAATGAGCAGTTCTTC. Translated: CASSYLSSYNEQFF.

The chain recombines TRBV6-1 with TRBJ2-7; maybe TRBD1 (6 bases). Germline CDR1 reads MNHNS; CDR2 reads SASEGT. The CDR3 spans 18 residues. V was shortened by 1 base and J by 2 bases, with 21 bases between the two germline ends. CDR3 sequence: CASSEVGQIGLTPYEQYF. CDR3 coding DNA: TGTGCCAGCAGTGAAGTCGGACAGATTGGACTCACCCCCTACGAGCAGTACTTC.

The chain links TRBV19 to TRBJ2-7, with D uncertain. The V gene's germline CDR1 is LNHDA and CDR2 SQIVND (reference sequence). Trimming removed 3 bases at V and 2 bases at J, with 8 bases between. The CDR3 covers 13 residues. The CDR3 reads CASSMSHTYEQYF. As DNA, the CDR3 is TGTGCCAGTAGTATGTCCCACACCTACGAGCAGTACTTC.

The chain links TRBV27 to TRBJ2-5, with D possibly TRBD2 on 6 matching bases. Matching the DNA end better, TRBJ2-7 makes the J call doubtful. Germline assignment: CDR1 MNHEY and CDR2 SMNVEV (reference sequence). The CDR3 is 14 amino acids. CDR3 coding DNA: TGTGCCAGCAGTTTACGTCGGGAGTTCTACGAGCAGTACTTC. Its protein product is CASSLRREFYEQYF.